The 4 T cell receptor beta chains below come from one sample, sequenced in a study of brain metastases from non-small cell lung cancer. Clones were sequenced by immunoSEQ multiplex PCR, and TCRdb holds only the in-frame ones, with some missing. The profile shows some 4,000 clones, 70% to 85% of them singletons. Input material: primary lung tumor tissue. The origin of the receptors is a donor at least 40 years old with non-small cell lung cancer.

The V and J genes are TRBV30 and TRBJ1-4; a possible D gene is TRBD1 (5 bases). This CDR3 region has 13 residues. V lost 4 bases and J lost 7, with 13 bases in between. Per the germline V gene, CDR1 is GTSNPN and CDR2 is SVGIG (reference sequence). Written as DNA, the CDR3 is TGTGCCTGGAATCGGGGGAGTAGTGAAAAACTGTTTTTT. Translating it yields CAWNRGSSEKLFF.

This clone was counted only a few times. The chain joins TRBV5-6 to TRBJ1-5; D call uncertain. The CDR3 runs 12 residues. V lost 3 bases, J lost 11 bases, and 12 bases lay in between. The V gene's germline CDR1 is SGHDT and CDR2 YYEEEE. In DNA, the CDR3 is TGTGCCAGCAGCTCCGGGTCGTCGACCCAGCATTTT. It yields the protein CASSSGSSTQHF.

The gene calls are TRBV18 and TRBJ1-5; 8 nucleotides line up with TRBD1. Losses at the gene ends were 2 bases for V and 2 bases for J; bases not matched to a gene: 2. Germline-derived CDR1 and CDR2 are KGHSH and LQKENI. The CDR3 has 15 amino acids. The CDR3 sequence: CASSPDRGGNQPQHF. CDR3 in DNA: TGTGCCAGCTCACCAGACAGGGGTGGCAATCAGCCCCAGCATTTT. Drawing the rest from reference TRBV18 and TRBJ1-5, the complete variable domain is NAGVMQNPRHLVRRRGQEARLRCSPMKGHSHVYWYRQLPEEGLKFMVYLQKENIIDESGMPKERFSAEFPKEGPSILRIQQVVRGDSAAYFCASSPDRGGNQPQHFGDGTRLSIL.

The chain couples TRBV20-1 to TRBJ2-7, with D perhaps TRBD1 (7 bases). Trimming stripped 6 bases from V and 5 bases from J, with 11 bases between. The CDR3 loop spans 11 amino acids. Per the germline V gene, CDR1 is DFQATT and CDR2 is SNEGSKA (reference sequence). CDR3 in DNA: TGCAGTGCCCCAGGGGGGAACGAGCAGTACGTC. Its protein product is CSAPGGNEQYV.